The 32 T cell receptor beta chains below all came from one sample that was sequenced in a study of blood T cell repertoires in COVID-19 (dated by TCRdb to 2019 to 2021). The library was obtained by the immunoSEQ multiplex PCR assay. The table comes from immuneACCESS by way of TCRdb, which keeps in-frame sequences with V and J called. Part of the clones is missing from these tables; in studies checked, under half for an unresolved V gene and the rest for unknown reasons. The sample includes 200,000 to 250,000 clones, with around 90% observed a single time. The ten most abundant clones make up roughly 14% of the sample. Source material: PBMCs or T cells enriched from blood (not recorded which). These receptors all stem from a woman aged 50 to 60 with acute COVID-19.

The chain links TRBV27 to TRBJ2-2; D is perhaps TRBD1 (6 bases). Looked up from germline, CDR1 is MNHEY and CDR2 is SMNVEV (reference sequence). The CDR3 is 16 residues long. The ends were cut back, 5 bases at V and 4 bases at J, with 17 bases in the middle. The CDR3 spells CASSTRILGGTGELFF. CDR3 nucleotides: TGTGCCAGCAGTACCCGGATACTAGGGGGCACCGGGGAGCTGTTTTTT.

The CDR3 DNA is TGTTCTTCGACCCTTGACTTGAACACCGGGGAGCTGTTTTTT. Translated, it gives CSSTLDLNTGELFF. V usage is TRBV6-5 and J usage is TRBJ2-2; D remains unclear. Per the germline V gene, CDR1 is MNHEY and CDR2 is SVGAGI. The CDR3 consists of 14 residues.

V is TRBV30 and J is TRBJ2-7, with D maybe TRBD2 (5 bases). V shed 4 bases and J shed 3 bases, with 10 bases lying between them. This CDR3 comprises 12 residues. The germline V gene encodes CDR1 GTSNPN and CDR2 SVGIG (reference sequence). DNA for the CDR3: TGTGCCTGGAATCCAGGAGGCTACGAGCAGTACTTC. Translating it yields CAWNPGGYEQYF.

V and J are TRBV29-1 and TRBJ1-6; D is perhaps TRBD1 (5 bases). This CDR3 is built from 14 residues. V lost 4 bases and J lost 2, with 9 bases in between. Germline V lookup: CDR1 SQVTM, CDR2 ANQGSEA. The DNA of the CDR3 is TGCAGCGTTGCGGAGGGGACCTATAATTCACCCCTCCACTTT. Amino acids: CSVAEGTYNSPLHF.

This chain links TRBV6-5 with TRBJ2-1; D remains unclear. Trimming removed 6 bases at V and 2 bases at J, with 11 bases between. This CDR3 has 14 residues. CDR1 and CDR2 (germline): MNHEY, SVGAGI. CDR3 nucleotides: TGTGCCAGCAGCCCCTTCCCTACCTACAATGAGCAGTTCTTC. It yields the protein CASSPFPTYNEQFF.

There are a few counts of this clone. V is TRBV4-1 and J is TRBJ2-1, with D possibly TRBD2 on 6 matching bases. Trimming cost V 5 bases and J 6 bases, with 17 bases left between them. The CDR3 length is 15 residues. CDR1 MGHRA and CDR2 YSYEKL come from the germline V gene. The CDR3 spells CASSARDFFSNEQFF. CDR3 DNA: TGCGCCAGCAGCGCCCGGGACTTCTTTTCCAATGAGCAGTTCTTC.

This chain uses TRBV7-2 with TRBJ2-2, with D unclear. Germline V gene sequence: CDR1 SGHTA, CDR2 FQGNSA. The germline V and J ends were trimmed by 5 bases and 0 bases, with 7 bases remaining between them. This CDR3 spans 14 amino acids. CDR3 amino acids: CASSPYTNTGELFF. The CDR3, as DNA: TGTGCCAGCAGCCCATACACGAACACCGGGGAGCTGTTTTTT.

The rearrangement joins TRBV2 to TRBJ1-1; TRBD1 might be the D (5 bases). The CDR3 contains 13 residues. Trimming left V 7 bases short and J 1 base short, with 10 bases between. Germline V gene sequence: CDR1 SNHLY, CDR2 FYNNEI. In nucleotides, the CDR3 is TGTGCCAGCACCGGACACCCGAACACTGAAGCTTTCTTT. Translation: CASTGHPNTEAFF. The full variable domain, completed using reference TRBV2 and TRBJ1-1, is EPEVTQTPSHQVTQMGQEVILRCVPISNHLYFYWYRQILGQKVEFLVSFYNNEISEKSEIFDDQFSVERPDGSNFTLKIRSTKLEDSAMYFCASTGHPNTEAFFGQGTRLTVV.

This clone was observed a handful of times. This chain joins TRBV19 and TRBJ2-7; TRBD2 matches 10 bases. V shed 3 bases and J 11 bases; nucleotides not matched to a gene: 4. Per the germline V gene, CDR1 is LNHDA and CDR2 is SQIVND (reference sequence). The CDR3 totals 12 residues. The CDR3 loop reads CASSMGLAPKYF. As DNA, the CDR3 is TGTGCCAGTAGTATGGGACTAGCGCCCAAGTACTTC. The full variable domain, completed using reference TRBV19 and TRBJ2-7, is DGGITQSPKYLFRKEGQNVTLSCEQNLNHDAMYWYRQDPGQGLRLIYYSQIVNDFQKGDIAEGYSVSREKKESFPLTVTSAQKNPTAFYLCASSMGLAPKYFGPGTRLTVT.

The rearrangement joins TRBV23-1 to TRBJ1-5; 7 positions agree with TRBD1. TRBV23-1 belongs to the ORF category, with a function that is uncertain. The CDR3 runs 16 residues. V dropped 4 bases and J dropped 0; count of bases not matched to a gene: 6. The CDR3 region is CASSLRQGDSNQPQHF. DNA of the CDR3: TGCGCCAGCAGTCTTCGGCAGGGGGATAGCAATCAGCCCCAGCATTTT.

This rearrangement joins TRBV5-1 to TRBJ2-7; maybe TRBD1 (5 bases). The V end was cut by 0 bases, the J end by 0 bases, with 16 bases between. Germline CDR1 is SGHRS and CDR2 is YFSETQ. The CDR3 has 17 residues. CDR3 nucleotides: TGCGCCAGCAGCTTGGATGGCAGGGCTACGAGCTCCTACGAGCAGTACTTC. Protein sequence: CASSLDGRATSSYEQYF.

This clone has just a few counts. This chain uses TRBV7-2 with TRBJ1-5; 9 bases are a match to TRBD1. The V and J ends lost 1 base and 7 bases, in that order; junction bases with no gene match: 5. Germline V gene lookup returns CDR1 SGHTA and CDR2 FQGNSA. This CDR3 has 15 amino acids. As DNA, the CDR3 is TGTGCCAGCAGCTTAGAAGGGACAGGGAAGCAGCCCCAGCATTTT. It specifies CASSLEGTGKQPQHF.

This chain joins TRBV5-6 and TRBJ1-6; D might be TRBD1 (5 bases). Between the trimmed V and J ends, which lost 5 bases and 4 bases, there was a span of 10 bases. Looked up from germline, CDR1 is SGHDT and CDR2 is YYEEEE. This CDR3 region has 14 residues. CDR3: CASRRTIYNSPLHF. In DNA form, the CDR3 reads TGTGCCAGCAGAAGGACAATTTATAATTCACCCCTCCACTTT.

The chain recombines TRBV5-4 with TRBJ2-3, with 8 nucleotides matching TRBD1. This CDR3 has 15 amino acids. V trimming: 3 bases; J trimming: 3 bases; junction bases outside the gene matches: 6. Germline V gene sequence: CDR1 SGHNT, CDR2 YYREEE (reference sequence). The CDR3 loop is CASSWQGAGTDTQYF. CDR3 coding DNA: TGTGCCAGCAGCTGGCAGGGGGCTGGAACAGATACGCAGTATTTT.

This chain connects TRBV4-3 to TRBJ2-1, with D uncertain. CDR1 LGHNA and CDR2 YSLEER come from the germline V gene. Between the trimmed V and J ends, which lost 4 bases and 0 bases, there was a span of 10 bases. This CDR3 spans 15 amino acids. Here the CDR3 DNA reads TGCGCCAGCAGCCGAGCTCACAGCTCCTACAATGAGCAGTTCTTC. Translated, it gives CASSRAHSSYNEQFF.

This clone came up a few times. Different DNA sequences within this sample yield the same CDR3. The chain has TRBV6-5 and TRBJ1-6; D remains unclear. The CDR3 loop spans 13 amino acids. V lost 2 bases and J lost 7, with 6 bases in between. Germline CDR1 reads MNHEY; CDR2 reads SVGAGI. The CDR3 is CASSYRGNSPLHF. In DNA, the CDR3 is TGTGCCAGCAGTTACAGAGGGAATTCACCCCTCCACTTT.

The rearrangement links TRBV28 to TRBJ1-2, with 8 bases aligning to TRBD1. Germline CDR1 and CDR2: MDHEN and SYDVKM. V lost 4 bases, J lost 2 bases, and 6 bases stayed unmatched. This CDR3 is 15 amino acids long. The chain's CDR3 is CASSSPGGSNYGYTF. CDR3 nucleotides: TGTGCCAGCAGTTCCCCAGGGGGCTCCAACTATGGCTACACCTTC.

The V call is TRBV7-3, the J call TRBJ2-3; perhaps TRBD1 as D (6 bases). Trimming removed 2 bases from V and 0 bases from J, with 12 bases in between. The CDR3 extends over 16 amino acids. Germline V gives CDR1 SGHTA, CDR2 FQGTGA. The CDR3 DNA sequence: TGTGCCAGCAGCTTAGCTGGGGGCGCTAGCACAGATACGCAGTATTTT. Translated, it gives CASSLAGGASTDTQYF. The full variable domain, rest sourced from reference TRBV7-3 and TRBJ2-3, is GAGVSQTPSNKVTEKGKYVELRCDPISGHTALYWYRQSLGQGPEFLIYFQGTGAADDSGLPNDRFFAVRPEGSVSTLKIQRTERGDSAVYLCASSLAGGASTDTQYFGPGTRLTVL.

The chain couples TRBV19 to TRBJ2-7; D is unresolved. This CDR3 has 15 residues. Germline V gene sequence: CDR1 LNHDA, CDR2 SQIVND (reference sequence). V was shortened by 1 base and J by 0 bases, with 10 bases between the two germline ends. CDR3 residues: CASSIAVRASYEQYF. DNA for the CDR3: TGTGCCAGTAGTATAGCCGTCCGCGCCTCCTACGAGCAGTACTTC.

V and J are TRBV25-1 and TRBJ1-2; tentatively, D is TRBD1 (6 bases). The germline CDR1 and CDR2 sequences are MGHDK and SYGVNS. This CDR3 region has 13 residues. Trimming pared 5 bases from V and 5 bases from J, leaving 12 bases between. The CDR3 nucleotides read TGTGCCAGCAGTCTTATGGACAGTTATGGCTACACCTTC. It specifies CASSLMDSYGYTF.

The V gene is TRBV28, the J gene TRBJ2-1; D is possibly TRBD2 (6 bases). This CDR3 contains 16 residues. The V end was cut by 8 bases, the J end by 7 bases, with 24 bases between. Germline lookup yields CDR1 MDHEN and CDR2 SYDVKM. CDR3 loop: CASGSGGGESGNEQFF. CDR3 DNA sequence: TGTGCCAGCGGGTCCGGTGGAGGGGAGTCGGGGAATGAGCAGTTCTTC.

The chain recombines TRBV18 with TRBJ2-3; the D gene is possibly TRBD1 (6 bases). Germline V gene lookup returns CDR1 KGHSH and CDR2 LQKENI. CDR3 length equals 13 residues. The V end was cut by 4 bases, the J end by 6 bases, with 11 bases between. CDR3 amino acids: CASSQLTGDTQYF. The CDR3 nucleotides read TGTGCCAGCTCACAACTAACAGGGGATACGCAGTATTTT. Using reference TRBV18 and TRBJ2-3 for the parts outside the CDR3, the full variable domain is NAGVMQNPRHLVRRRGQEARLRCSPMKGHSHVYWYRQLPEEGLKFMVYLQKENIIDESGMPKERFSAEFPKEGPSILRIQQVVRGDSAAYFCASSQLTGDTQYFGPGTRLTVL.

Written as DNA, the CDR3 is TGTGCCAGCAGCGTGGGAGGCGGAAACACCATATATTTT. It specifies CASSVGGGNTIYF. The chain has TRBV9 and TRBJ1-3, with D hard to call. The V end was cut by 2 bases, the J end by 4 bases, with 7 bases between. The CDR3 has 13 residues. Germline V lookup: CDR1 SGDLS, CDR2 YYNGEE.

The chain combines TRBV11-3 with TRBJ2-3; 14 nucleotides align to TRBD2. The CDR3 covers 16 residues. V was clipped by 5 bases and J by 7 bases; unmatched bases: 8. Germline V gene lookup returns CDR1 SGHNT and CDR2 YENEEA. CDR3 nucleotide sequence: TGTGCCAGCAGCGCCGGACTAGCGGGAGGAGTCAATACGCAGTATTTT. Its translation: CASSAGLAGGVNTQYF.

This clone came up a few times. CDR3 coding DNA: TGTGCCACAGGTTCGCCCAATACAGGGCAAGGCAATCAGCCCCAGCATTTT. This encodes CATGSPNTGQGNQPQHF. The V gene is TRBV10-3, the J gene TRBJ1-5; a possible D gene is TRBD1 (6 bases). The CDR3 is 17 amino acids. Per the germline V gene, CDR1 is ENHRY and CDR2 is SYGVKD. V lost 10 bases and J 2 bases, leaving 24 bases between the germline ends.

V is TRBV5-1 and J is TRBJ2-6, with no clear D. V lost 6 bases to trimming and J lost 4 bases, with 11 bases between them. This CDR3 is built from 14 residues. Germline loops: CDR1 SGHRS, CDR2 YFSETQ. The CDR3 nucleotides are TGCGCCAGCACGGTAGTCTCCGGGGCCAACGTCCTGACTTTC. This codes for CASTVVSGANVLTF.

This clone has a single count. The rearrangement uses TRBV7-3 and TRBJ2-2; possible D gene TRBD2, 6 bases. This CDR3 is built from 17 residues. The germline V gene encodes CDR1 SGHTA and CDR2 FQGTGA. The V end was cut by 5 bases, the J end by 0 bases, with 16 bases between. Written as DNA, the CDR3 is TGTGCCAGCAGCCTAGCTTCGGGAGCCCCGAACACCGGGGAGCTGTTTTTT. It translates to CASSLASGAPNTGELFF.

The V gene is TRBV5-1, the J gene TRBJ2-7; TRBD2 agrees at 7 bases. CDR1 and CDR2 from the germline V gene are SGHRS and YFSETQ. The CDR3 has 13 amino acids. After removal of 5 bases from V and 7 bases from J, the junction contained 9 bases not matched to a gene. The DNA for the CDR3 is TGCGCCAGCAGTTCGCGGGAGCAGCGGGAGCAGTACTTC. This codes for CASSSREQREQYF. The full variable domain, with the rest looked up from reference TRBV5-1 and TRBJ2-7, is KAGVTQTPRYLIKTRGQQVTLSCSPISGHRSVSWYQQTPGQGLQFLFEYFSETQRNKGNFPGRFSGRQFSNSRSEMNVSTLELGDSALYLCASSSREQREQYFGPGTRLTVT.

This chain joins TRBV25-1 and TRBJ1-2; 9 positions agree with TRBD1. The CDR3 covers 14 residues. Germline V CDR1 and CDR2: MGHDK, SYGVNS. V shed 6 bases and J 6 bases; nucleotides not matched to a gene: 8. Here the CDR3 reads CASSPRGTGNGYTF. In nucleotides, the CDR3 is TGTGCCAGCAGCCCCAGGGGGACAGGGAATGGCTACACCTTC.

The chain has TRBV15 and TRBJ1-6; 10 bases line up with TRBD1. The CDR3 has 16 residues. V dropped 1 base and J dropped 7; count of bases not matched to a gene: 4. Germline V gives CDR1 LNHNV, CDR2 YYDKDF (reference sequence). The CDR3 DNA reads as TGTGCCACCAGCAGAGCCAGGGACAGGGGAAATTCACCCCTCCACTTT. The encoded protein is CATSRARDRGNSPLHF.

V is TRBV28 and J is TRBJ1-1, with 7 bases identical to TRBD1. The CDR3 runs to 14 residues. The germline CDR1 and CDR2 sequences are MDHEN and SYDVKM. V lost 7 bases, J lost 11 bases, and 16 bases stayed unmatched. The DNA for the CDR3 is TGTGCCAGCACCAGCAGTGACAGGGACGTCTTGGCTTTCTTT. It yields the protein CASTSSDRDVLAFF.

This clone was observed a few times. The rearrangement uses TRBV28 and TRBJ2-7, with D unresolved. The length of the CDR3 is 11 residues. Germline V CDR1 and CDR2: MDHEN, SYDVKM. Trimming took off 5 bases at V and 2 bases at J, with 4 bases between the two ends. CDR3 nucleotide sequence: TGTGCCAGCAGTGTAACCTACGAGCAGTACTTC. Protein product: CASSVTYEQYF.